The 7 T cell receptor beta chains in this list originate from one sample, sequenced in a study of T cell responses to AZD1222 COVID-19 vaccine. Sequencing was performed with immunoSEQ multiplex PCR; in TCRdb, only in-frame clones are kept and a portion is missing. Here the sample spans some 100,000 clones, roughly 86% being singletons. This specimen consisted of peripheral blood, obtained on day 0 of MenACWY control vaccination. All receptors derive from an adult in good health.

This chain joins TRBV7-2 and TRBJ2-7; 8 bases map to TRBD2. Germline assignment: CDR1 SGHTA and CDR2 FQGNSA. The V gene end was trimmed by 5 bases and the J gene end by 2 bases; junction bases not matched to a gene: 8. The CDR3 has 15 amino acids. The CDR3 protein is CASSPFAGGPYEQYF. CDR3 in DNA: TGTGCCAGCAGCCCCTTTGCGGGGGGTCCCTACGAGCAGTACTTC.

The rearrangement uses TRBV28 and TRBJ2-5; D possibly corresponds to TRBD1 (6 bases). There are 15 residues in the CDR3. Trimming shortened V by 7 bases and J by 5 bases, and 20 bases separated the two germline ends. Germline V gene data show CDR1 as MDHEN and CDR2 as SYDVKM. The CDR3 DNA reads TGTGCCAGCATCAAGGGGCAGGGGAATTGGGAGACCCAGTACTTC. Translation: CASIKGQGNWETQYF.

The V call is TRBV9, the J call TRBJ1-6; no clear D gene. Trimming cost V 0 bases and J 5 bases, with 6 bases left between them. The CDR3 covers 14 residues. Germline V gene data show CDR1 as SGDLS and CDR2 as YYNGEE. CDR3 sequence reads: CASSVGGDNSPLHF. The CDR3 nucleotides read TGTGCCAGCAGCGTAGGGGGAGATAATTCACCCCTCCACTTT.

This clone was seen only once. The chain couples TRBV5-1 to TRBJ2-5, with 9 nucleotides matching TRBD2. Losses at the gene ends were 4 bases for V and 4 bases for J; bases not matched to a gene: 8. The germline V gene encodes CDR1 SGHRS and CDR2 YFSETQ. The length of the CDR3 is 15 residues. DNA of the CDR3: TGCGCCAGCAGCAACCTAGCGGGGTACGGAGAGACCCAGTACTTC. Its translation is CASSNLAGYGETQYF.

The chain combines TRBV10-3 with TRBJ2-6, with D unresolved. The V gene lost 0 bases and the J gene lost 0 bases, with 6 bases spanning the gap. This CDR3 has 16 residues. Per germline, CDR1 ENHRY and CDR2 SYGVKD. CDR3 sequence reads: CAISESGSSGANVLTF. The CDR3 DNA sequence: TGTGCCATCAGTGAGTCTGGTAGCTCTGGGGCCAACGTCCTGACTTTC.

The chain recombines TRBV19 with TRBJ1-1, with a tentative D call TRBD1 (5 bases). V was shortened by 3 bases and J by 1 base, with 9 bases between the two germline ends. Germline assignment: CDR1 LNHDA and CDR2 SQIVND (reference sequence). The CDR3 loop spans 14 amino acids. The CDR3 here is CASSIQGRNTEAFF. The CDR3 region has the DNA TGTGCCAGTAGTATTCAGGGTCGGAACACTGAAGCTTTCTTT. The full variable domain, in which reference TRBV19 and TRBJ1-1 provide the parts outside the CDR3, is DGGITQSPKYLFRKEGQNVTLSCEQNLNHDAMYWYRQDPGQGLRLIYYSQIVNDFQKGDIAEGYSVSREKKESFPLTVTSAQKNPTAFYLCASSIQGRNTEAFFGQGTRLTVV.

V gene TRBV5-4 combines with J gene TRBJ1-1, with TRBD1 matching 7 bases. Per germline, CDR1 SGHNT and CDR2 YYREEE (reference sequence). V lost 7 bases and J lost 4; bases outside the gene matches: 10. The CDR3 runs to 14 residues. CDR3 in DNA: TGTGCCAGCGGTGGCCGGGACAGAGTCACTGAAGCTTTCTTT. Its protein product is CASGGRDRVTEAFF.